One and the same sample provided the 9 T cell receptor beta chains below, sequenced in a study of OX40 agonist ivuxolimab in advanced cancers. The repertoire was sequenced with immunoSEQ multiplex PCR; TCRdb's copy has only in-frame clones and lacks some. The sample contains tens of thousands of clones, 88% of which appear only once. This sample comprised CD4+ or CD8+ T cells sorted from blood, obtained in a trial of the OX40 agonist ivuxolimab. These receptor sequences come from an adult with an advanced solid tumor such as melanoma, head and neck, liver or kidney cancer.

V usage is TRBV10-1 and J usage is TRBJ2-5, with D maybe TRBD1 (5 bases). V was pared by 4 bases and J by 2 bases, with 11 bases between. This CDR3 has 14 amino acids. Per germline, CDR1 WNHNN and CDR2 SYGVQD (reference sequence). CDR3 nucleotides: TGCGCCAGCAGTGTCGACAGTAATCAAGAGACCCAGTACTTC. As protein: CASSVDSNQETQYF.

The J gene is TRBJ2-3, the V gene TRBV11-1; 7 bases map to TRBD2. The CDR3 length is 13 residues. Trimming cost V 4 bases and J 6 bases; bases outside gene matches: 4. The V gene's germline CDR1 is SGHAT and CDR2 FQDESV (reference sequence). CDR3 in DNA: TGTGCCAGCAGCTCCCAGGGAGGGGATACGCAGTATTTT. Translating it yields CASSSQGGDTQYF. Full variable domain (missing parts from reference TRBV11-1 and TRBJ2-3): EAEVAQSPRYKITEKSQAVAFWCDPISGHATLYWYRQILGQGPELLVQFQDESVVDDSQLPKDRFSAERLKGVDSTLKIQPAELGDSAMYLCASSSQGGDTQYFGPGTRLTVL.

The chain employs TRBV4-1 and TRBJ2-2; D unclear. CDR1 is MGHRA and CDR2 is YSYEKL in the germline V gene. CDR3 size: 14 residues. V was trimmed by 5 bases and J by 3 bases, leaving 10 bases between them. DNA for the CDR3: TGCGCCAGCAGCTCCGCTAGTTACACCGGGGAGCTGTTTTTT. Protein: CASSSASYTGELFF.

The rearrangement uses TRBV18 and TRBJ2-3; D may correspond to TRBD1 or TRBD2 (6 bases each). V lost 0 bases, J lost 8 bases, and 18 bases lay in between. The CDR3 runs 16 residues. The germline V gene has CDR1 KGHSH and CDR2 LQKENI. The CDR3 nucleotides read TGTGCCAGCTCACCACCGACTAGTGGGGGGCCCGGTACGCAGTATTTT. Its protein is CASSPPTSGGPGTQYF.

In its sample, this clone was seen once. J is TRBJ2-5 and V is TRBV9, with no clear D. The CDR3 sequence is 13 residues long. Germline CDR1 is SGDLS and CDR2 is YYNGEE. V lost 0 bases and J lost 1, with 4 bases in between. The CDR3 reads CASSVAPQETQYF. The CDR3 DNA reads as TGTGCCAGCAGCGTAGCCCCCCAAGAGACCCAGTACTTC.

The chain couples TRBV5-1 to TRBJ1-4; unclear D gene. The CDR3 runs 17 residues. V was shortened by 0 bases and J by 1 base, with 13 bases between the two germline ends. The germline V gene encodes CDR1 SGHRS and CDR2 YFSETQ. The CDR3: CASSLVLQSVTNEKLFF. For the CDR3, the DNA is TGCGCCAGCAGCTTGGTGCTCCAGTCGGTAACTAATGAAAAACTGTTTTTT.

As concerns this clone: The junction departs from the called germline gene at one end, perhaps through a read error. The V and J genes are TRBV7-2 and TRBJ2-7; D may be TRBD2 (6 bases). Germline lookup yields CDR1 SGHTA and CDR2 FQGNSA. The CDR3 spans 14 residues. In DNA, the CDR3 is TGTGCCAGCAGCCCCCAGGGACTCTCCTACAAGCAGTACTTC. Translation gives CASSPQGLSYKQYF.

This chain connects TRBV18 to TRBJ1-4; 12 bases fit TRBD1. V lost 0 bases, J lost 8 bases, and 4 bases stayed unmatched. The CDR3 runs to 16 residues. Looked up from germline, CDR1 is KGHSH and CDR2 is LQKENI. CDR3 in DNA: TGTGCCAGCTCACCACCCCCAGGGACAGGGGGCGAAAAACTGTTTTTT. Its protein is CASSPPPGTGGEKLFF.

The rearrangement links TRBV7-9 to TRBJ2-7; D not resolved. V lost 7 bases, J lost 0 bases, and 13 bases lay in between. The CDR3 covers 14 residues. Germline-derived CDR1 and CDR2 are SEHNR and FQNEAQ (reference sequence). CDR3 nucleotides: TGTGCCAGCAAACCGGACGGAACCTCCTACGAGCAGTACTTC. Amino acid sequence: CASKPDGTSYEQYF.